One sample yielded the 23 T cell receptor beta chains listed below, sequenced in a study of CD4 and CD8 cells across lung adenocarcinoma regions. TCRdb itself ran the PCR reads through MiXCR, one entry per CDR3 protein. This table has over 15,000 distinct CDR3 sequences, roughly 46% appearing once. Sequencing used CD4+ T cells from the margin of a lung tumor. All receptors derive from a male donor with lung adenocarcinoma. The CD4 and CD8 labels of this study may be unreliable.

This clonotype was detected many times. This chain uses TRBV4-1 with TRBJ2-3; the D gene could be TRBD1 or TRBD2 (6 bases each). Deletions cut 3 bases from V and 5 bases from J, with 15 bases between. This CDR3 has 15 residues. Germline-derived CDR1 and CDR2 are MGHRA and YSYEKL. The CDR3 bases are TGCGCCAGCAGCCAGTCAGGGGAGGCAAAAGATACGCAGTATTTT. Translation gives CASSQSGEAKDTQYF.

This clonotype was seen just once. The junction shows a germline mismatch at one end, possibly a read error. The V gene is TRBV27, the J gene TRBJ2-5; D may be TRBD2 (6 bases). From germline, CDR1 is MNHEY and CDR2 SMNVEV (reference sequence). The CDR3 has 15 residues. The CDR3 loop reads CAGGTGFQDTETQYF. For the CDR3, the DNA is TGTGCCGGGGGGACCGGGTTTCAAGACACAGAGACGCAGTACTTC.

The chain is built from TRBV6-1 and TRBJ2-4, with TRBD1 identical over 7 bases. V trimming: 7 bases; J trimming: 6 bases; junction bases outside the gene matches: 9. The CDR3 has 14 amino acids. In germline, CDR1 is MNHNS, CDR2 SASEGT. The CDR3: CASNTGGQRNIQYF. The CDR3 DNA is TGTGCCAGCAACACTGGGGGACAGAGAAACATTCAGTACTTC.

This clonotype was detected ten times or more. Just one base apart from a much larger clone, this may be a read error. The chain links TRBV10-2 to TRBJ2-1, with TRBD2 matching over 7 bases. CDR3 length equals 15 residues. With V trimmed by 3 bases and J by 10 bases, 12 bases remained unmatched. The germline gives CDR1 WSHSY, CDR2 SAAADI. The CDR3 nucleotides are TGCGCCAGCAGTGACCCGGGACTAAGTATCCACGAGCAGTTCTTC. This encodes CASSDPGLSIHEQFF.

This chain joins TRBV6-1 and TRBJ2-5; TRBD1 is a possible D gene (6 bases). The V end was cut by 8 bases, the J end by 4 bases, with 11 bases between. Looked up from germline, CDR1 is MNHNS and CDR2 is SASEGT. The CDR3 covers 12 residues. The CDR3 reads CASRARGETQYF. The CDR3 DNA reads TGTGCCAGCCGGGCCAGGGGAGAGACCCAGTACTTC.

To note about this clonotype: The germline gene is not matched at one end of the junction; a read error may be the cause. The chain employs TRBV6-1 and TRBJ1-2; a possible D gene is TRBD1 (5 bases). The CDR3 totals 13 residues. Germline CDR1 and CDR2: MNHNS and SASEGT. CDR3 sequence reads: CASREGVDYGYTF. CDR3 bases: TGTGCCAGCAGGGAAGGGGTTGACTATGGCTACACCTTC.

This clonotype was detected only once. The chain uses TRBV6-1 and TRBJ1-4; D gene uncertain. The V and J ends lost 6 bases and 5 bases respectively, with 4 bases between them. Looked up from germline, CDR1 is MNHNS and CDR2 is SASEGT. The CDR3 extends over 11 amino acids. CDR3 in DNA: TGTGCCAGCAGGCTCAATGAAAAACTGTTTTTT. Its protein product is CASRLNEKLFF.

This clonotype was counted a few times. This chain connects TRBV14 to TRBJ2-1, with 8 bases aligning to TRBD2. The V gene end was trimmed by 4 bases and the J gene end by 6 bases; junction bases not matched to a gene: 11. Per germline, CDR1 SGHDN and CDR2 FVKESK. This CDR3 spans 16 amino acids. The CDR3, as DNA: TGTGCCAGCAGCCCCCTCGGGGCGGGAGGATTCAATGAGCAGTTCTTC. Amino acids: CASSPLGAGGFNEQFF.

This clonotype was seen at least ten times. The chain carries TRBV6-1 and TRBJ2-7; possible D gene TRBD2, 6 bases. Germline CDR1 MNHNS, CDR2 SASEGT. The CDR3 runs to 12 residues. Trimming shortened V by 6 bases and J by 4 bases, and 10 bases separated the two germline ends. As DNA, the CDR3 is TGTGCCAGCAGCCCGGAGGGTTACGAGCAGTACTTC. Translation: CASSPEGYEQYF.

This clonotype appeared many times. The chain couples TRBV7-3 to TRBJ2-1; TRBD2 matches at 7 bases. Per the germline V gene, CDR1 is SGHTA and CDR2 is FQGTGA. V gave up 2 bases and J gave up 1 base; unmatched junction bases: 2. The CDR3 totals 15 residues. The CDR3 DNA reads as TGTGCCAGCAGCTTACTAGCGGTATCCTACAATGAGCAGTTCTTC. This translates into CASSLLAVSYNEQFF.

Sample share makes this clonotype medium-sized (0.01 to 0.1%). The chain is built from TRBV4-1 and TRBJ2-5; D is perhaps TRBD1 or TRBD2 (5 bases each). This CDR3 contains 18 residues. The V end was cut by 0 bases, the J end by 1 base, with 18 bases between. Per germline, CDR1 MGHRA and CDR2 YSYEKL. Written as DNA, the CDR3 is TGCGCCAGCAGCCAAGATTCTATCGGGGCAGCCCCCCAAGAGACCCAGTACTTC. Translating gives CASSQDSIGAAPQETQYF.

About this clonotype: Its ends do not fully match the called genes, so a read error is possible. The chain links TRBV27 to TRBJ2-3; D assignment may be TRBD1 or TRBD2 (5 bases each). CDR1 and CDR2 from the germline V gene are MNHEY and SMNVEV (reference sequence). There are 17 residues in the CDR3. As DNA, the CDR3 is TGTGCCAGCAGTGCGGGCCGAGGGGCCCGTGGCACAGATACGCAGTACTTT. It yields the protein CASSAGRGARGTDTQYF.

This clonotype was picked up many times. The chain couples TRBV11-3 to TRBJ2-1; D perhaps matches TRBD2 (5 bases). Germline CDR1 is SGHNT and CDR2 is YENEEA. The CDR3 has 13 residues. Trimming took off 0 bases at V and 9 bases at J, with 9 bases between the two ends. The CDR3 sequence: CASSLDLRAEQFF. The CDR3 region has the DNA TGTGCCAGCAGCTTAGATCTGCGGGCTGAGCAGTTCTTC.

This clonotype showed up many times. This chain links TRBV10-1 with TRBJ2-3; D may match TRBD1 or TRBD2 (6 bases each). The CDR3 loop spans 19 amino acids. The germline V gene encodes CDR1 WNHNN and CDR2 SYGVQD (reference sequence). The germline V and J ends were trimmed by 3 bases and 2 bases, with 24 bases remaining between them. CDR3 nucleotide sequence: TGCGCCAGCAGTGAAGGAGGGACATCTTCCCGATTATTCACAGATACGCAGTATTTT. Amino acids: CASSEGGTSSRLFTDTQYF.

In its sample, this clonotype was seen many times. The chain is built from TRBV20-1 and TRBJ2-1; 16 bases agree with TRBD2. Germline loops: CDR1 DFQATT, CDR2 SNEGSKA (reference sequence). The CDR3 runs 19 residues. V shed 6 bases, J shed 8 bases, and the junction held 19 bases outside the gene matches. CDR3 sequence: CSAGGGLAGGGGSLDEQFF. In DNA form, the CDR3 reads TGCAGTGCGGGGGGGGGACTAGCGGGAGGGGGGGGGTCCCTCGATGAGCAGTTCTTC.

The rearrangement joins TRBV10-2 to TRBJ2-1; 12 bases agree with TRBD2. After removal of 6 bases from V and 0 bases from J, the junction contained 3 bases not matched to a gene. The CDR3 length is 16 residues. Germline values: CDR1 WSHSY, CDR2 SAAADI. This CDR3 is CASSLAGGSSYNEQFF. The CDR3 coding sequence is TGCGCCAGCAGCCTAGCGGGGGGGAGCTCCTACAATGAGCAGTTCTTC.

This clonotype was seen repeatedly, ten times or more. J is TRBJ2-1 and V is TRBV4-1; 7 nucleotides line up with TRBD2. CDR3 length: 15 residues. V lost 5 bases to trimming and J lost 3 bases; unmatched junction nucleotides: 7. The germline gives CDR1 MGHRA, CDR2 YSYEKL. The CDR3 DNA is TGCGCCAGCAGCAAAACGGGGGAGGGCTACAATGAGCAGTTCTTC. It translates to CASSKTGEGYNEQFF.

On this clonotype: A junction end diverges from the germline sequence, so it may reflect a read error. V is TRBV10-2 and J is TRBJ2-4; 7 bases line up with TRBD2. The CDR3 has 14 residues. Germline values: CDR1 WSHSY, CDR2 SAAADI. The CDR3 DNA reads TGCGGCGGCAGCGGGGTGGCAGGCAAAAATACTCAGTATTTC. Translating it yields CGGSGVAGKNTQYF.

The chain combines TRBV15 with TRBJ2-1; 7 bases are shared with TRBD2. This CDR3 spans 16 amino acids. CDR1 LNHNV and CDR2 YYDKDF come from the germline V gene (reference sequence). Trimming at V came to 1 base and at J to 12 bases, leaving 15 bases not matched to a gene. CDR3 loop: CATSRAPTSTMLMQFF. CDR3 sequence (DNA): TGTGCCACCAGCAGAGCCCCGACTAGCACGATGCTAATGCAGTTCTTC.

The chain carries TRBV25-1 and TRBJ2-5; D may be TRBD1 or TRBD2 (5 bases each). This CDR3 is built from 15 residues. Germline CDR1 reads MGHDK; CDR2 reads SYGVNS. V gave up 4 bases and J gave up 7 bases, with 19 bases separating them. As DNA, the CDR3 is TGTGCCAGCAGTGTCCGGGACCTCCAACAGGCGACCCAGTACTTC. Protein sequence: CASSVRDLQQATQYF.

This clonotype was picked up a small number of times. The chain is built from TRBV6-1 and TRBJ1-2; tentative D call: TRBD1 (5 bases). V lost 10 bases, J lost 8 bases, and 14 bases lay in between. The CDR3 loop spans 11 amino acids. CDR1 and CDR2 (germline): MNHNS, SASEGT. The CDR3: CATKSGPGYTF. The CDR3, as DNA: TGTGCCACTAAATCAGGGCCAGGCTACACCTTC.

This clonotype was observed once. One end of the junction is discordant with germline, which a read error may explain. This chain links TRBV10-1 with TRBJ2-2; D perhaps matches TRBD2 (5 bases). Germline V gene lookup returns CDR1 WNHNN and CDR2 SYGVQD (reference sequence). CDR3 length: 15 amino acids. The CDR3 is CASGVSAVNTGEQFF. The CDR3 DNA follows: TGCGCCAGCGGCGTCAGCGCTGTGAACACCGGGGAGCAGTTTTTT.

About this clonotype: Mismatch with germline at one junction end may stem from a read error. The chain couples TRBV4-1 to TRBJ2-4; D is possibly TRBD1 (5 bases). Germline V gene lookup returns CDR1 MGHRA and CDR2 YSYEKL. CDR3 length: 11 amino acids. The CDR3 region has the DNA TGCGCCAGCAGCGAGACAGATACTCAGTACTTT. Residues: CASSETDTQYF.